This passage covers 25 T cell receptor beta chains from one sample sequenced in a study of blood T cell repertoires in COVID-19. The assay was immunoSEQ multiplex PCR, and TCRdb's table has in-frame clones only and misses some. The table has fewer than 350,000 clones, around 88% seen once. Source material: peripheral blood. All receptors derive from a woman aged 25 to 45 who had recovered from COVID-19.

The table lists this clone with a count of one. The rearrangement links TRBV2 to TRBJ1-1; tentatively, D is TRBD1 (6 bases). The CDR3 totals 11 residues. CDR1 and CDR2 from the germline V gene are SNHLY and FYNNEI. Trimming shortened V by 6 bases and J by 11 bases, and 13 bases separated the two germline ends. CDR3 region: CASRQQGYAFF. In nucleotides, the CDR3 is TGTGCCAGCAGACAACAGGGCTACGCTTTCTTT.

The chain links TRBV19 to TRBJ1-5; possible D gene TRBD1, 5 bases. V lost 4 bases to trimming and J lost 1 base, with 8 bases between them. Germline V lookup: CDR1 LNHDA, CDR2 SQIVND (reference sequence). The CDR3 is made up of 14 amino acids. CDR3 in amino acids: CASSTGLSNQPQHF. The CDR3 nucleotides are TGTGCCAGTAGTACAGGGCTGAGCAATCAGCCCCAGCATTTT.

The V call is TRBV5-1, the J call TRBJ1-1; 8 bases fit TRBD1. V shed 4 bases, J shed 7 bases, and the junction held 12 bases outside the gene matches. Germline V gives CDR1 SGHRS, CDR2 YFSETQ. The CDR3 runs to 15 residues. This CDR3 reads CASSPFDRGGVEAFF. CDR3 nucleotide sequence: TGCGCCAGCAGCCCGTTCGACAGGGGAGGTGTTGAAGCTTTCTTT.

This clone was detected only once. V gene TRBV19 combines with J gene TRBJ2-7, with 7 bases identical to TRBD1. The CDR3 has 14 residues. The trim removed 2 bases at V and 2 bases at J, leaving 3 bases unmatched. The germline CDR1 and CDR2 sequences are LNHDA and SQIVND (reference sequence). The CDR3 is CASSITGVAYEQYF. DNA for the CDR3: TGTGCCAGTAGTATAACAGGGGTAGCCTACGAGCAGTACTTC.

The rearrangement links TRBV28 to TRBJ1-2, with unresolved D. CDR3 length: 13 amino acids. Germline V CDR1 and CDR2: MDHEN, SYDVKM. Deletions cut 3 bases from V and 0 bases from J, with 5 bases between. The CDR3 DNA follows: TGTGCCAGCAGTTTCCCCACTAACTATGGCTACACCTTC. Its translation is CASSFPTNYGYTF.

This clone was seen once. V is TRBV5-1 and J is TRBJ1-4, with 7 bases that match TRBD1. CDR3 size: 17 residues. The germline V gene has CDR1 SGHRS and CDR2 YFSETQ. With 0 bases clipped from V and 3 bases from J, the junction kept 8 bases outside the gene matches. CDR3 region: CASSLDRGRVANEKLFF. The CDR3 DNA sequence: TGCGCCAGCAGCTTGGACAGGGGCCGCGTTGCTAATGAAAAACTGTTTTTT.

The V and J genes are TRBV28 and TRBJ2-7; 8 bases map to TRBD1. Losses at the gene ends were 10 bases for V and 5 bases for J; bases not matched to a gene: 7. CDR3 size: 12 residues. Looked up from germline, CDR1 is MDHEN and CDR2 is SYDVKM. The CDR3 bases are TGTGCCACCAGACAGGGGATCGACGAGCAGTACTTC. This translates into CATRQGIDEQYF.

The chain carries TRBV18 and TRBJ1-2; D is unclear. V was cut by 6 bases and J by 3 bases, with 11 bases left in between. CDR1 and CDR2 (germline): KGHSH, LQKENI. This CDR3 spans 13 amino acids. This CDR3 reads CASSRGSDYGYTF. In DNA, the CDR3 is TGTGCCAGCTCTCGAGGGTCTGACTATGGCTACACCTTC.

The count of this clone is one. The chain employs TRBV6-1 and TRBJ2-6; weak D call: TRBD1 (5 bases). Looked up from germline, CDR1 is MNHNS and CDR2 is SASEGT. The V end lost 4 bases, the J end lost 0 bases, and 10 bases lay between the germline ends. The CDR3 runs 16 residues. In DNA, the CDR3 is TGTGCCAGCAGTGTAGGACACTTCTCTGGGGCCAACGTCCTGACTTTC. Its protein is CASSVGHFSGANVLTF.

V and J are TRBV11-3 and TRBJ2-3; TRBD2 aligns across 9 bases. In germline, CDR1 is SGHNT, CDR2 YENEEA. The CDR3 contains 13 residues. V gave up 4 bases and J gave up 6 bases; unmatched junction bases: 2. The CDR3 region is CASSSTSGDTQYF. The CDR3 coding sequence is TGTGCCAGCAGCTCCACTAGCGGGGATACGCAGTATTTT.

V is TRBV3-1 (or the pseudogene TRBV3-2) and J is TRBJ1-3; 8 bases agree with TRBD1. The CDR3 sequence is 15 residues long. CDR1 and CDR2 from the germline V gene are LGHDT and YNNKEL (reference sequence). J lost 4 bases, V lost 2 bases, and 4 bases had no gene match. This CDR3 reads CASSQQGAGGNTIYF. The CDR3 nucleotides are TGTGCCAGCAGCCAACAGGGGGCAGGGGGAAACACCATATATTTT.

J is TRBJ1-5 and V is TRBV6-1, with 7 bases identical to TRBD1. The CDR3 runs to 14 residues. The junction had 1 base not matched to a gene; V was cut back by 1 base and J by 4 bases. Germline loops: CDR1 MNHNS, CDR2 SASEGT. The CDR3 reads CASSEGGQNQPQHF. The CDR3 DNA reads TGTGCCAGCAGTGAAGGGGGACAGAATCAGCCCCAGCATTTT.

CDR3 bases: TGCGCCAGCAGAGTTACCGGGACAGGGGGCTTAACCCCGAACACCGGGGAGCTGTTTTTT. This encodes CASRVTGTGGLTPNTGELFF. The chain carries TRBV10-2 and TRBJ2-2; 12 bases align to TRBD1. With 6 bases clipped from V and 0 bases from J, the junction kept 14 bases outside the gene matches. CDR3 length: 20 residues. Germline V gene data show CDR1 as WSHSY and CDR2 as SAAADI.

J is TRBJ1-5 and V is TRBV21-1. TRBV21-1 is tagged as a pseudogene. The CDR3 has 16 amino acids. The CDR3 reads CASSKYEGRGVQPQHF. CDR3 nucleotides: TGTGCCAGCAGCAAGTACGAAGGACGGGGAGTTCAGCCCCAGCATTTT.

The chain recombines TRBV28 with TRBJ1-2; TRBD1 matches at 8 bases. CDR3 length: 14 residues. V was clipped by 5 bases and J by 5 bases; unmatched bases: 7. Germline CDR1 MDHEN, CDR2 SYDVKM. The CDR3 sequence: CASSLDRVPYGYTF. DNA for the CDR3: TGTGCCAGCAGTCTGGACAGGGTCCCTTATGGCTACACCTTC.

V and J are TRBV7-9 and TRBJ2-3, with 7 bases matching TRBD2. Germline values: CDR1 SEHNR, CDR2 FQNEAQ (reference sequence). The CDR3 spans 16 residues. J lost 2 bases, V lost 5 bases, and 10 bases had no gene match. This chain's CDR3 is CASSHGTNLNTDTQYF. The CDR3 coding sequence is TGTGCCAGCAGCCATGGGACTAATTTAAACACAGATACGCAGTATTTT.

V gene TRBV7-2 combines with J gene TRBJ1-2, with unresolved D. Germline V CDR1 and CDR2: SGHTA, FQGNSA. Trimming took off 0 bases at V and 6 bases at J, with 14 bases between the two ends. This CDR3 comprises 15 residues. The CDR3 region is CASSLAQTWTDGYTF. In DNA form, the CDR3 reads TGTGCCAGCAGCTTAGCCCAGACCTGGACTGATGGCTACACCTTC.

CDR3 bases: TGTGCCAGCAGTGACCTGGCGGGGGCCTACAATGAGCAGTTCTTC. It codes for CASSDLAGAYNEQFF. This chain links TRBV2 with TRBJ2-1; 7 bases line up with TRBD2. Germline V gene lookup returns CDR1 SNHLY and CDR2 FYNNEI. V was pared by 3 bases and J by 2 bases, with 4 bases of the junction left unmatched. The CDR3 is 15 residues long.

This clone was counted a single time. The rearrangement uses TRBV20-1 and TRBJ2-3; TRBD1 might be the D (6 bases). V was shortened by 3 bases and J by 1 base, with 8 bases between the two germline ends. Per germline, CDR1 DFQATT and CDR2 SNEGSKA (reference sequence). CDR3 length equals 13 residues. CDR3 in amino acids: CSASGGGTDTQYF. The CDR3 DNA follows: TGCAGTGCTAGTGGGGGCGGCACAGATACGCAGTATTTT.

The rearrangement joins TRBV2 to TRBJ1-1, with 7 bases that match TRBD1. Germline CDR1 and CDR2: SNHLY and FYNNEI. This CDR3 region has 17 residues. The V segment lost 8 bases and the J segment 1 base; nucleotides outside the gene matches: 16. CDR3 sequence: CASGRSLVRTGNTEAFF. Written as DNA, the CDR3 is TGTGCCAGCGGACGATCGCTCGTTCGGACAGGGAACACTGAAGCTTTCTTT.

As DNA, the CDR3 is TGTGCCTGGGATCCGGGACATTCGCTCCGAGGGACTAATGAAAAACTGTTTTTT. It is translated as CAWDPGHSLRGTNEKLFF. The chain has TRBV30 and TRBJ1-4; D is perhaps TRBD1 (6 bases). CDR1 and CDR2 (germline): GTSNPN, SVGIG (reference sequence). The CDR3 covers 18 residues. Between the trimmed V and J ends, which lost 5 bases and 2 bases, there was a span of 24 bases.

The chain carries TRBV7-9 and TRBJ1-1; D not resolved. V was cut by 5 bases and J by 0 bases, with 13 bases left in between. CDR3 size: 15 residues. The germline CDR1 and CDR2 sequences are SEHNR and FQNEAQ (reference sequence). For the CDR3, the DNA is TGTGCCAGCAGCCCCCCCCGGGGTGTGAACACTGAAGCTTTCTTT. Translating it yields CASSPPRGVNTEAFF.

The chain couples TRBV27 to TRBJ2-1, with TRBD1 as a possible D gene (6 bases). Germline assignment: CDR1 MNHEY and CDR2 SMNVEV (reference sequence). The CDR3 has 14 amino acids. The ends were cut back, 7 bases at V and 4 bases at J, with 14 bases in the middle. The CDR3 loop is CASTHADSYNEQFF. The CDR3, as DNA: TGTGCCAGCACCCACGCGGACAGTTACAATGAGCAGTTCTTC.

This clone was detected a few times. The CDR3 protein is CASGPADSNQPQHF. CDR3 DNA sequence: TGTGCCAGCGGACCAGCGGATAGCAATCAGCCCCAGCATTTT. The J gene is TRBJ1-5, the V gene TRBV28; no clear D. Germline CDR1 reads MDHEN; CDR2 reads SYDVKM. The V end was cut by 8 bases, the J end by 0 bases, with 11 bases between. The CDR3 length is 14 residues.

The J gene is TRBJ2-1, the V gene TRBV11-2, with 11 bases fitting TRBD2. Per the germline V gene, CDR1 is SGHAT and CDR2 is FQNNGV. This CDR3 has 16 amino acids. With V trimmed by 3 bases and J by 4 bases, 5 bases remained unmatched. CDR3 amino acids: CASSLLGTSGYNEQFF. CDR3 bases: TGTGCCAGCAGCTTGTTAGGGACTAGCGGTTACAATGAGCAGTTCTTC.